A selection of T cell receptor beta chains follows, all from one sample in a study of cytomegalovirus exposure and HLA in healthy donors. The table came from immunoSEQ multiplex PCR; TCRdb's copy has only in-frame clones and leaves some out. In all, the sample yields around 100,000 clones. Sequenced material: PBMCs. The receptor source for this set is a man aged 30-40 years in good health and CMV-seronegative. Both conserved end residues are part of each CDR3. The D gene is left open where the match is weak.

d_gene	v_gene	j_gene	CDR3nt	CDR3aa
-	TRBV9	TRBJ1-6	TGTGCCAGCAGCGTAGAGGGGTCCTATAATTCACCCCTCCACTTT	CASSVEGSYNSPLHF
TRBD1	TRBV4-1	TRBJ1-2	TGCGCCAGCAGCCAAGATTGGACAGGCGGGGATGGCTACACCTTC	CASSQDWTGGDGYTF
-	TRBV2	TRBJ1-5	TGTGCCAGCAGCTCCGGGTCCCATAGCAATCAGCCCCAGCATTTT	CASSSGSHSNQPQHF
TRBD2	TRBV7-2	TRBJ2-1	TGTGCCAGCAGCTTAGTAAGCGGGGGGCGCTCCTACAATGAGCAGTTCTTC	CASSLVSGGRSYNEQFF
-	TRBV28	TRBJ1-1	TGTGCCAGCAGTTTCGATTCCGGGGAAGCTTTCTTT	CASSFDSGEAFF
-	TRBV7-2	TRBJ2-2	TGTGCCAGCAGCTTAAAGCCTAACACCGGGGAGCTGTTTTTT	CASSLKPNTGELFF
TRBD2	TRBV18	TRBJ2-7	TGTGCCAGCTCACCAAGGGCGGGGGGGCGCTTAGAGCCCTACGAGCAGTACTTC	CASSPRAGGRLEPYEQYF
-	TRBV27	TRBJ1-6	TGTGCCAGCAGTTTATCGCGGACATCACCCCTCCACTTT	CASSLSRTSPLHF
-	TRBV19	TRBJ1-4	TGTGCCAGTACTCCGCGGGTGACTAATGAAAAACTGTTTTTT	CASTPRVTNEKLFF
-	TRBV2	TRBJ2-3	TGTGCCAGCAGCTTCAGCGTTGGTGGCACAGATACGCAGTATTTT	CASSFSVGGTDTQYF
-	TRBV28	TRBJ1-6	TGTGCCAGCAGTTTGGCAGGGCGCTATAATTCACCCCTCCACTTT	CASSLAGRYNSPLHF
TRBD2	TRBV15	TRBJ2-2	TGTGCCACCAGCAGAGGACTAGCGGGGGGGCCGGCGAACACCGGGGAGCTGTTTTTT	CATSRGLAGGPANTGELFF
-	TRBV11-2	TRBJ2-7	TGTGCCAGCAGCGCGACAGTAAACTTCGAGCAGTACTTC	CASSATVNFEQYF
TRBD1	TRBV7-2	TRBJ1-5	TGTGCCAGCAGCTTGGGGACAGCACGACAGCCCCAGCATTTT	CASSLGTARQPQHF
-	TRBV7-2	TRBJ2-7	TGTGCCAGCAGCCCAAGGGGCGGACCTTACGAGCAGTACTTC	CASSPRGGPYEQYF
-	TRBV19	TRBJ1-1	TGTGCCAGTAGTATGGCCTGGCAGAACACTGAAGCTTTCTTT	CASSMAWQNTEAFF
TRBD1	TRBV27	TRBJ2-2	TGTGCCAGCAGTTTAAACCCAGGGGGAAACACCGGGGAGCTGTTTTTT	CASSLNPGGNTGELFF
TRBD2	TRBV4-1	TRBJ2-1	TGCGCCAGCAGCCAAGCCCCCGGGACTAGCGGGAACAATGAGCAGTTCTTC	CASSQAPGTSGNNEQFF
-	TRBV15	TRBJ2-5	TGTGCCACCAGTCCCGATCGGGGGGCTGGAGAGACCCAGTACTTC	CATSPDRGAGETQYF
TRBD2	TRBV6-1	TRBJ2-7	TGTGCCAGCAGAGGGGAGGGTATCATCTACGAGCAGTACTTC	CASRGEGIIYEQYF
TRBD1	TRBV7-2	TRBJ2-7	TGTGCCAGCAGCTTAACGGACAGGGGAACCTACGAGCAGTACTTC	CASSLTDRGTYEQYF
TRBD1	TRBV5-6	TRBJ1-6	TGTGCCAGCAGCTTGGCGACAGGGAATAATTCACCCCTCCACTTT	CASSLATGNNSPLHF
-	TRBV11-2	TRBJ2-4	TGTGCCAGCAGCTTAGATCGGGTATCCAAAAACATTCAGTACTTC	CASSLDRVSKNIQYF
TRBD2	TRBV12-5	TRBJ2-5	TGTGCTAGTGCCCAGGGACTAGCGGGGGGAGAGACCCAGTACTTC	CASAQGLAGGETQYF
-	TRBV7-2	TRBJ1-4	TGTGCCAGCAGCTCGTACACCCTAACTAATGAAAAACTGTTTTTT	CASSSYTLTNEKLFF
TRBD1	TRBV29-1	TRBJ2-1	TGCAGCGTTGAAGGATCCCCCGGGACAGGGGAGTTCAATGAGCAGTTCTTC	CSVEGSPGTGEFNEQFF
-	TRBV10-3	TRBJ1-1	TGTGCCATCAGTCAGGAGGCGATGAACACTGAAGCTTTCTTT	CAISQEAMNTEAFF
TRBD1	TRBV6-6	TRBJ1-5	TGTGCCAGCAGCTGGGACAGGGGGAGTCGACAGCCCCAGCATTTT	CASSWDRGSRQPQHF
-	TRBV5-1	TRBJ2-7	TGCGCCAGCAGCTTGCAGGCTAGCTCAACCTACGAGCAGTACTTC	CASSLQASSTYEQYF
-	TRBV15	TRBJ2-7	TGTGCCACCAGCAGAGATCTTCCCCGCGAGCAGTACTTC	CATSRDLPREQYF
TRBD2	TRBV7-2	TRBJ2-7	TGTGCCAGCAGCTCAACAACCTTACCACTAGCGGGCAACTACGAGCAGTACTTC	CASSSTTLPLAGNYEQYF
-	TRBV2	TRBJ2-5	TGTGCCAGCAGGATAGCGGAGACCCAGTACTTC	CASRIAETQYF
TRBD1	TRBV19	TRBJ1-4	TGTGCCAGTAAGGCGACAGGGGGCGAGGAAAAACTGTTTTTT	CASKATGGEEKLFF